Listed here are 12 T cell receptor beta chains from one sample, sequenced in a study of OX40 agonist ivuxolimab in advanced cancers. Assay used: immunoSEQ multiplex PCR; TCRdb lists only in-frame clones, some missing. This table has about 40,000 clones, more than 75% appearing once. Here the sequenced sample was CD4+ or CD8+ T cells sorted from blood, taken in a trial of the OX40 agonist ivuxolimab. The receptors here all came from an adult with an advanced solid tumor such as melanoma, head and neck, liver or kidney cancer.

The CDR3 loop reads CASSPRTGGTGELFF. CDR3 bases: TGTGCCAGCAGCCCCCGGACAGGGGGCACCGGGGAGCTGTTTTTT. The V call is TRBV7-6, the J call TRBJ2-2; 10 bases agree with TRBD1. The CDR3 sequence is 15 residues long. Germline V gene data show CDR1 as SGHVS and CDR2 as FNYEAQ. The junction had 4 bases not matched to a gene; V was cut back by 5 bases and J by 4 bases.

This chain links TRBV9 with TRBJ2-7, with D tentatively TRBD1 (6 bases). The CDR3 extends over 15 amino acids. V was trimmed by 0 bases and J by 4 bases, leaving 14 bases between them. Per the germline V gene, CDR1 is SGDLS and CDR2 is YYNGEE. The CDR3 is CASSVEGGTRYEQYF. Written as DNA, the CDR3 is TGTGCCAGCAGCGTAGAAGGGGGTACTAGGTACGAGCAGTACTTC.

This clone rates as medium-sized. Other DNA sequences from this sample encode an identical CDR3 as well. The V and J genes are TRBV7-9 and TRBJ2-1, with 12 bases matching TRBD2. The CDR3 runs to 16 residues. Germline CDR1 reads SEHNR; CDR2 reads FQNEAQ (reference sequence). Unmatched junction bases numbered 7, after V lost 4 bases and J lost 6 bases. CDR3 in DNA: TGTGCCAGCAGCTCCTCCGGACTAGCGGGGATCAATGAGCAGTTCTTC. Amino acids: CASSSSGLAGINEQFF.

V is TRBV5-6 and J is TRBJ2-7, with 16 bases identical to TRBD2. The junction had 6 bases not matched to a gene; V was cut back by 6 bases and J by 0 bases. This CDR3 spans 17 amino acids. The V gene's germline CDR1 is SGHDT and CDR2 YYEEEE. Written as DNA, the CDR3 is TGTGCCAGCACCCCGGGACTAGCGGGGGGGCTCTCCTACGAGCAGTACTTC. As protein: CASTPGLAGGLSYEQYF.

This clone appeared once. This chain uses TRBV5-4 with TRBJ2-6; D is uncertain. CDR1 SGHNT and CDR2 YYREEE come from the germline V gene (reference sequence). The germline V and J ends were trimmed by 1 base and 4 bases, with 9 bases remaining between them. The CDR3 consists of 15 residues. The CDR3 is CASSLWVSGANVLTF. DNA for the CDR3: TGTGCCAGCAGCTTGTGGGTATCCGGGGCCAACGTCCTGACTTTC.

The V and J genes are TRBV4-3 and TRBJ2-1; D gene unclear. The CDR3 length is 15 residues. Trimming took 1 base from V and 5 from J, leaving 12 bases between them. Germline CDR1 is LGHNA and CDR2 is YSLEER. DNA for the CDR3: TGCGCCAGCAGCCAAGGACTTAGCACCCACAATGAGCAGTTCTTC. Encoded protein: CASSQGLSTHNEQFF.

Regarding this clone: Its ends do not fully match the called genes, so a read error is possible. The chain joins TRBV4-3 to TRBJ1-1; unclear D gene. The length of the CDR3 is 15 residues. Germline CDR1 is LGHNA and CDR2 is YSLEER. The CDR3 DNA reads as TGCGTCAGCAGCCAAGATCGAGGGTGGAACACTGAAGCTTTCTTT. Protein sequence: CVSSQDRGWNTEAFF.

This chain joins TRBV2 and TRBJ2-2; maybe TRBD1 (5 bases). V was pared by 8 bases and J by 1 base, with 14 bases between. The CDR3 has 15 amino acids. CDR1 is SNHLY, CDR2 FYNNEI, per germline. The CDR3, as DNA: TGTGCCAGCCTTTGGAGACAGAGGAACACCGGGGAGCTGTTTTTT. This codes for CASLWRQRNTGELFF.

The rearrangement uses TRBV9 and TRBJ2-7, with 12 bases lining up with TRBD2. V gave up 2 bases and J gave up 4 bases; unmatched junction bases: 4. This CDR3 spans 15 amino acids. Per the germline V gene, CDR1 is SGDLS and CDR2 is YYNGEE. Here the CDR3 DNA reads TGTGCCAGCAGCGTCCGGACTAGCGGGATGTACGAGCAGTACTTC. It codes for CASSVRTSGMYEQYF.

Remarks on this clone: Being one base from a much bigger clone, this may be a read error. This sample includes further DNA sequences coding for the same CDR3. This chain joins TRBV5-4 and TRBJ2-3; D gene unclear. Germline assignment: CDR1 SGHNT and CDR2 YYREEE (reference sequence). This CDR3 has 16 amino acids. The ends were cut back, 2 bases at V and 0 bases at J, with 13 bases in the middle. The CDR3 protein is CASSFLGGDSTDTQYF. CDR3 DNA: TGTGCCAGCAGCTTCTTGGGTGGAGATAGCACAGATACGCAGTATTTT. The variable domain in full, with the rest retrieved from reference TRBV5-4 and TRBJ2-3, is ETGVTQSPTHLIKTRGQQVTLRCSSQSGHNTVSWYQQALGQGPQFIFQYYREEENGRGNFPPRFSGLQFPNYSSELNVNALELDDSALYLCASSFLGGDSTDTQYFGPGTRLTVL.

This clone was recorded only once. V gene TRBV19 combines with J gene TRBJ1-3, with D unresolved. Germline loops: CDR1 LNHDA, CDR2 SQIVND (reference sequence). This CDR3 region has 20 residues. V was clipped by 3 bases and J by 0 bases, with 24 bases between them. The CDR3: CASSIPQLPPGKDSGNTIYF. Here the CDR3 DNA reads TGTGCCAGTAGTATCCCCCAACTCCCACCGGGCAAAGACTCTGGAAACACCATATATTTT.

For the CDR3, the DNA is TGCGCCAGCAGCCAAAGACAGGACAGCCTGTACAATGAGCAGTTCTTC. Translating gives CASSQRQDSLYNEQFF. V is TRBV4-1 and J is TRBJ2-1; perhaps TRBD1 as D (6 bases). Trimming removed 2 bases at V and 4 bases at J, with 15 bases between. The germline gives CDR1 MGHRA, CDR2 YSYEKL. CDR3 length: 16 residues.